These 17 T cell receptor beta chains originate from one sample sequenced in a study of cytomegalovirus exposure and HLA in healthy donors. PCR involved 60 Vbeta and 13 Jbeta primers. Assay: immunoSEQ multiplex PCR; the TCRdb copy retains only in-frame clones and omits some. The data contain 110,000 to 150,000 clones, 75% of them singletons. The sample comprised PBMCs. Receptors originate from a man aged 30-40 years in good health and CMV-seronegative.

V gene TRBV7-2 combines with J gene TRBJ1-2; no reliable D call. V lost 0 bases and J lost 5, with 4 bases in between. The germline CDR1 and CDR2 sequences are SGHTA and FQGNSA. CDR3 length: 12 residues. CDR3 coding DNA: TGTGCCAGCAGCTTAGCCGGGTATGGCTACACCTTC. It yields the protein CASSLAGYGYTF.

V is TRBV18 and J is TRBJ2-3; 7 bases map to TRBD1. CDR3 size: 14 residues. V dropped 6 bases and J dropped 4; count of bases not matched to a gene: 7. Germline V CDR1 and CDR2: KGHSH, LQKENI. The CDR3 DNA reads as TGTGCCAGCTCGCCCAACAGGGGATCAGATACGCAGTATTTT. Residues: CASSPNRGSDTQYF.

CDR3 coding DNA: TGTGCCAGCAGCGCGAGACTAGCGGGGAGCACAGATACGCAGTATTTT. It encodes CASSARLAGSTDTQYF. The chain links TRBV9 to TRBJ2-3, with 11 bases identical to TRBD2. The V gene end was trimmed by 3 bases and the J gene end by 0 bases; junction bases not matched to a gene: 3. This CDR3 region has 16 residues. In germline, CDR1 is SGDLS, CDR2 YYNGEE.

This clone showed up just once. Germline and junction disagree at one end, which may indicate a read error. The chain combines TRBV4-1 with TRBJ2-4; 7 nucleotides agree with TRBD2. In germline, CDR1 is MGHRA, CDR2 YSYEKL. The CDR3 length is 17 residues. CDR3 in amino acids: CASSQDPGGRYGNSQYF. CDR3 coding DNA: TGCGCCAGCAGCCAAGATCCGGGCGGGAGATACGGGAACAGTCAGTACTTC.

The chain has TRBV18 and TRBJ1-1; D is uncertain. CDR3 length: 16 residues. Germline loops: CDR1 KGHSH, CDR2 LQKENI. With 4 bases removed from V and 0 bases from J, the gap between germline ends came to 15 bases. The CDR3 loop is CASSQSGPGVNTEAFF. As DNA, the CDR3 is TGTGCCAGCTCACAGTCCGGGCCGGGAGTGAACACTGAAGCTTTCTTT.

The chain links TRBV4-2 to TRBJ1-6, with D possibly matching TRBD1 (5 bases). The CDR3 is 15 amino acids. Germline V gene lookup returns CDR1 LGHNA and CDR2 YNFKEQ. The V end was cut by 4 bases, the J end by 8 bases, with 15 bases between. CDR3 region: CASSPYRDSHSPLHF. The CDR3 nucleotides read TGTGCCAGCAGCCCCTATCGTGACAGCCATTCACCCCTCCACTTT.

The rearrangement links TRBV6-6 to TRBJ2-7; a possible D gene is TRBD2 (5 bases). The CDR3 sequence is 12 residues long. Trimming cost V 6 bases and J 6 bases, with 12 bases left between them. CDR1 and CDR2 from the germline V gene are MNHNY and SVGAGI (reference sequence). The CDR3 DNA follows: TGTGCCAGCAGCACTGTTCGGGGCGAGCAGTACTTC. It yields the protein CASSTVRGEQYF.

The chain employs TRBV25-1 and TRBJ1-1; D perhaps matches TRBD1 (5 bases). V was trimmed by 7 bases and J by 1 base, leaving 16 bases between them. The CDR3 length is 15 residues. CDR1 and CDR2 (germline): MGHDK, SYGVNS. The DNA of the CDR3 is TGTGCCAGCACCTTACCCGGGGGTTCGAACACTGAAGCTTTCTTT. This codes for CASTLPGGSNTEAFF.

This clone has only a few counts. The junction does not match germline at one end; this may be a read error. The rearrangement joins TRBV2 to TRBJ2-7, with 7 positions matching TRBD1. The V gene's germline CDR1 is SNHLY and CDR2 FYNNEI. The CDR3 has 11 amino acids. CDR3 in amino acids: CASSQGVLPLF. In DNA, the CDR3 is TGTGCCAGCAGCCAGGGGGTCCTTCCGCTCTTC.

The V gene is TRBV10-3, the J gene TRBJ1-6; TRBD1 aligns across 8 bases. CDR1 and CDR2 (germline): ENHRY, SYGVKD. Trimming took 3 bases from V and 7 from J; bases not matched to a gene: 8. CDR3 length: 16 amino acids. CDR3 loop: CAISDPRTGTNSPLHF. DNA of the CDR3: TGTGCCATCAGTGACCCACGGACAGGGACAAATTCACCCCTCCACTTT.

This clone was detected once. The V and J genes are TRBV28 and TRBJ2-5, with D perhaps TRBD2 (6 bases). The J call is doubtful: the DNA matches TRBJ2-7 better. There are 15 residues in the CDR3. CDR1 and CDR2 from the germline V gene are MDHEN and SYDVKM. The CDR3 region has the DNA TGTGCCAGCACCCTGGGCGGGGCGAGCTCCTACGAGCAGTACTTC. It yields the protein CASTLGGASSYEQYF.

The rearrangement uses TRBV6-5 and TRBJ1-1; D call uncertain. V shed 2 bases and J shed 11 bases, with 15 bases lying between them. Germline V gives CDR1 MNHEY, CDR2 SVGAGI. This CDR3 spans 13 amino acids. CDR3 sequence reads: CASSYGHAEWAFF. CDR3 in DNA: TGTGCCAGCAGTTACGGGCACGCAGAGTGGGCTTTCTTT.

On this clone itself: A junction end diverges from the germline sequence, so it may reflect a read error. The chain is built from TRBV7-7 and TRBJ2-5, with D unresolved. The length of the CDR3 is 13 residues. Germline V gene lookup returns CDR1 SSHAT and CDR2 FNYEAQ (reference sequence). CDR3 DNA: TGTGCTAGCAGCTTAATTGGAGAAGAGACCCAGTACTTC. Its protein product is CASSLIGEETQYF. The full variable domain, completed using reference TRBV7-7 and TRBJ2-5, is GAGVSQSPRYKVTKRGQDVTLRCDPISSHATLYWYQQALGQGPEFLTYFNYEAQPDKSGLPSDRFSAERPEGSISTLTIQRTEQRDSAMYRCASSLIGEETQYFGPGTRLLVL.

This rearrangement joins TRBV5-1 to TRBJ2-1, with D possibly TRBD1 on 6 matching bases. The V gene's germline CDR1 is SGHRS and CDR2 YFSETQ. This CDR3 contains 14 residues. Deletions cut 2 bases from V and 9 bases from J, with 15 bases between. CDR3 coding DNA: TGCGCCAGCAGCTTCCAACAGGGTGGCGGTGAGCAGTTCTTC. This sequence encodes CASSFQQGGGEQFF. Full variable domain (rest looked up from reference TRBV5-1 and TRBJ2-1): KAGVTQTPRYLIKTRGQQVTLSCSPISGHRSVSWYQQTPGQGLQFLFEYFSETQRNKGNFPGRFSGRQFSNSRSEMNVSTLELGDSALYLCASSFQQGGGEQFFGPGTRLTVL.

This chain links TRBV7-8 with TRBJ2-1, with 9 bases fitting TRBD2. With 5 bases clipped from V and 9 bases from J, the junction kept 8 bases outside the gene matches. The length of the CDR3 is 14 residues. Germline CDR1 and CDR2: SGHVS and FQNEAQ. The CDR3 loop is CASSPGTSNFEQFF. As DNA, the CDR3 is TGTGCCAGCAGCCCCGGGACTAGCAATTTTGAGCAGTTCTTC.

The chain combines TRBV18 with TRBJ1-1; 8 bases are shared with TRBD1. CDR3 length: 16 amino acids. Trimming at V came to 2 bases and at J to 2 bases, leaving 7 bases not matched to a gene. Germline-derived CDR1 and CDR2 are KGHSH and LQKENI. The DNA for the CDR3 is TGTGCCAGCTCACCAAAAATGGCAGGGGGCAACACTGAAGCTTTCTTT. Protein product: CASSPKMAGGNTEAFF.

The chain links TRBV7-8 to TRBJ1-4, with TRBD1 identical over 8 bases. V was clipped by 5 bases and J by 2 bases; unmatched bases: 4. The CDR3 contains 15 residues. Germline lookup yields CDR1 SGHVS and CDR2 FQNEAQ. CDR3: CASSPGTGTNEKLFF. In DNA, the CDR3 is TGTGCCAGCAGCCCCGGGACAGGCACTAATGAAAAACTGTTTTTT.